The entry below gives a single TCR beta chain sequence along with its context. Antigen specificity is unknown. This CDR3 comprises 15 residues. Germline V gives CDR1 SGHAT, CDR2 FQNNGV. Deletions cut 1 base from V and 8 bases from J, with 12 bases between. This record belongs to a study of T cell responses to AZD1222 COVID-19 vaccine. Findings of the study overall: Donors, mostly white British, included more females; clonal diversity was possibly underestimated.

Clones were sequenced by immunoSEQ multiplex PCR, and TCRdb holds only the in-frame ones, with some missing. The sample lists fewer than 120,000 clones; 80% to 95% were seen once. The genes are TRBV11-2 and TRBJ1-6; D is unresolved. The receptor's source is an adult in good health. This specimen consisted of peripheral blood, obtained on day 0 of AZD1222 vaccination. CDR3 region: CASSLVGYSHSPLHF. The DNA for the CDR3 is TGTGCCAGCAGCTTAGTCGGGTACAGCCATTCACCCCTCCACTTT. Full variable domain (remainder filled in from reference TRBV11-2 and TRBJ1-6): EAGVAQSPRYKIIEKRQSVAFWCNPISGHATLYWYQQILGQGPKLLIQFQNNGVVDDSQLPKDRFSAERLKGVDSTLKIQPAKLEDSAVYLCASSLVGYSHSPLHFGNGTRLTVT.